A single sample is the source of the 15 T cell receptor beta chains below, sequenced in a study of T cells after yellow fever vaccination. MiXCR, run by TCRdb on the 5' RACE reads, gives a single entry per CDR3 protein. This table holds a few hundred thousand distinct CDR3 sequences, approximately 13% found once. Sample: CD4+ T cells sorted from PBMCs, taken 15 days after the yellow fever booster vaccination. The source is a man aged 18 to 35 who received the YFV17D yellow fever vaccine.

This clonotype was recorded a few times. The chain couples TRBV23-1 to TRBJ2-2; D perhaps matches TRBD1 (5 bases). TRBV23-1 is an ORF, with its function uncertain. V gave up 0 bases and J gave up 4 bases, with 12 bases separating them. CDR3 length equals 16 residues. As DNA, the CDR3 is TGCGCCAGCAGTCAATCGGCAGGGCCGGGCACCGGGGAGCTGTTTTTT. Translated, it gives CASSQSAGPGTGELFF.

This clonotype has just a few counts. CDR3 coding DNA: TGTGCCAGCAGCCTGGCGACTAGCGGGGCTTTCGGGGAGCTGTTTTTT. Protein product: CASSLATSGAFGELFF. The V call is TRBV7-2, the J call TRBJ2-2, with 11 nucleotides matching TRBD2. Germline CDR1 reads SGHTA; CDR2 reads FQGNSA. Trimming cost V 5 bases and J 7 bases; bases outside gene matches: 9. CDR3 length: 16 residues.

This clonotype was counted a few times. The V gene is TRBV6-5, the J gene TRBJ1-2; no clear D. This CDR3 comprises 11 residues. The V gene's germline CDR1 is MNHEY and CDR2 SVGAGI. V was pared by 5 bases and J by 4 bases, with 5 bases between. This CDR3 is CASSGSYGYTF. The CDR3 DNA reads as TGTGCCAGCAGTGGATCCTATGGCTACACCTTC.

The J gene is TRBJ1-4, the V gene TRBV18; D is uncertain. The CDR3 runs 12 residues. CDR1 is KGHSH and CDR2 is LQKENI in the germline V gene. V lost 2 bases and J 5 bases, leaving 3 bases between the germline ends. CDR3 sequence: CASSPENEKLFF. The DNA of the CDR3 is TGTGCCAGCTCACCAGAGAATGAAAAACTGTTTTTT.

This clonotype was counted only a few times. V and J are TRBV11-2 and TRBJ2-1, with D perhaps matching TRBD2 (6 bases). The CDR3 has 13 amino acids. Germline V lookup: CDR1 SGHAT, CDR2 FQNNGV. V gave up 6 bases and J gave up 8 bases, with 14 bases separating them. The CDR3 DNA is TGTGCCAGCAGGTCCAGGACGGGAGATGAGCAGTTCTTC. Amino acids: CASRSRTGDEQFF. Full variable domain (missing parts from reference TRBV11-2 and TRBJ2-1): EAGVAQSPRYKIIEKRQSVAFWCNPISGHATLYWYQQILGQGPKLLIQFQNNGVVDDSQLPKDRFSAERLKGVDSTLKIQPAKLEDSAVYLCASRSRTGDEQFFGPGTRLTVL.

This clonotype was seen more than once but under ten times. The chain's CDR3 is CASSEGGIRGETQYF. The DNA of the CDR3 is TGTGCCAGCAGTGAAGGGGGGATCAGGGGCGAGACCCAGTACTTC. This chain connects TRBV2 to TRBJ2-5; D possibly corresponds to TRBD1 (6 bases). The CDR3 totals 15 residues. CDR1 is SNHLY, CDR2 FYNNEI, per germline. Trimming cost V 1 base and J 5 bases, with 14 bases left between them.

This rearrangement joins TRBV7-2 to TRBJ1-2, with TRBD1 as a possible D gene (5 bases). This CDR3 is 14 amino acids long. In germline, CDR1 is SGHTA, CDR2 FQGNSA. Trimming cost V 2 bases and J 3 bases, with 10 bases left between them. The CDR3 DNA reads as TGTGCCAGCAGCTTAAGTGGCAGGGACTATGGCTACACCTTC. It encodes CASSLSGRDYGYTF.

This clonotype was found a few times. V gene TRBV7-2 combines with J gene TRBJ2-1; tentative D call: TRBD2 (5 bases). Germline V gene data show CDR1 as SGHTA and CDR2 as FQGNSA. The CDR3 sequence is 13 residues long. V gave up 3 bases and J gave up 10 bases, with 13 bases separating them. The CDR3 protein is CASSFRESLEQFF. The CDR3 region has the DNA TGTGCCAGCAGCTTTAGGGAGTCCCTCGAGCAGTTCTTC.

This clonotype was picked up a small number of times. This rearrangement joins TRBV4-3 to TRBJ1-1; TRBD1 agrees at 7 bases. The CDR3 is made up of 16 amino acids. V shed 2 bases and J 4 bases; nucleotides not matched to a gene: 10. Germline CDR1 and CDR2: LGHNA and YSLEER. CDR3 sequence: CASSQNPGQWFTEAFF. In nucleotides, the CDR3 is TGCGCCAGCAGCCAAAACCCGGGACAGTGGTTCACTGAAGCTTTCTTT.

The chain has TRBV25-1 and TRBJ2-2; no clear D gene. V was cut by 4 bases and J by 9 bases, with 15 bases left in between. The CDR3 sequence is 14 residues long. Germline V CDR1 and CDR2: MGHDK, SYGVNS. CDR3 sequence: CASSADASRRELFF. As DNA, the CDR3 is TGTGCCAGCAGTGCCGACGCATCCAGACGGGAGCTGTTTTTT.

In DNA form, the CDR3 reads TGTGCCAGCAGCGATCCTGAGGGGGGGACGGACGAGCAGTACTTC. Translation: CASSDPEGGTDEQYF. The rearrangement links TRBV9 to TRBJ2-7; TRBD2 might be the D (7 bases). Trimming removed 3 bases from V and 5 bases from J, with 18 bases in between. This CDR3 spans 15 amino acids. Germline CDR1 SGDLS, CDR2 YYNGEE.

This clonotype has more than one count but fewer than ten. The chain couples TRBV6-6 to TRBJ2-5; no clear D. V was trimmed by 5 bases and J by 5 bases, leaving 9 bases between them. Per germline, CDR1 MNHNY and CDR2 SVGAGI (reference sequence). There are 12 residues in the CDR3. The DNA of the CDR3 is TGTGCCAGCAGTCCCTCTTGGGAGACCCAGTACTTC. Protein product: CASSPSWETQYF.

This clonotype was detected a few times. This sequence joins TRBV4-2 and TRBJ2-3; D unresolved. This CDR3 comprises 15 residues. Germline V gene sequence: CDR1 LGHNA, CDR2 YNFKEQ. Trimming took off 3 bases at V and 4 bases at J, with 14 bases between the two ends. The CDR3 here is CASSQQRPPADTQYF. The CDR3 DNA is TGTGCCAGCAGCCAGCAGCGACCGCCGGCAGATACGCAGTATTTT.

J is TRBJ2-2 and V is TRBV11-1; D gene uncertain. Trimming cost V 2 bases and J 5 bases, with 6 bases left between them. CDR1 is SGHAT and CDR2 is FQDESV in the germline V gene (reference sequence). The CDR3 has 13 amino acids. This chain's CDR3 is CASSLYETGELFF. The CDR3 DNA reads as TGTGCCAGCAGCTTATACGAAACCGGGGAGCTGTTTTTT.

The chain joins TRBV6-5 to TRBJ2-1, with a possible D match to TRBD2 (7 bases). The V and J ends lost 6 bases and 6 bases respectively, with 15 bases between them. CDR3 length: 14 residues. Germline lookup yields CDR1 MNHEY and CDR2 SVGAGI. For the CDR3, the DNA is TGTGCCAGCAGAAACAATGGGGGGGCCAATGAGCAGTTCTTC. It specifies CASRNNGGANEQFF.